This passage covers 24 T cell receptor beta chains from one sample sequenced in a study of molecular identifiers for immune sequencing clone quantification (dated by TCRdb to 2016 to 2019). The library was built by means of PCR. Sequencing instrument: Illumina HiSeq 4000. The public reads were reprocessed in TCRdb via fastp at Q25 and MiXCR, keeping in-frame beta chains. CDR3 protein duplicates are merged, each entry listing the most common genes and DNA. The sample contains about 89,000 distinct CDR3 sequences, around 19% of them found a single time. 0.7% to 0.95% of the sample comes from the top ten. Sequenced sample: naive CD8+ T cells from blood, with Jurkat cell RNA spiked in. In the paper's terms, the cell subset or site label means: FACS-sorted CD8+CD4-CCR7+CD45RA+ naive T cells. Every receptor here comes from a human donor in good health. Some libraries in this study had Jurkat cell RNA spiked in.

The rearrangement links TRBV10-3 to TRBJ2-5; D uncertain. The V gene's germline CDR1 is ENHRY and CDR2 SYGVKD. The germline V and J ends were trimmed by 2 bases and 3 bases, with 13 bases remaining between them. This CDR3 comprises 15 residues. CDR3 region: CAISEPTQIEETQYF. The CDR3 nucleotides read TGTGCCATCAGTGAGCCCACCCAGATTGAAGAGACCCAGTACTTC.

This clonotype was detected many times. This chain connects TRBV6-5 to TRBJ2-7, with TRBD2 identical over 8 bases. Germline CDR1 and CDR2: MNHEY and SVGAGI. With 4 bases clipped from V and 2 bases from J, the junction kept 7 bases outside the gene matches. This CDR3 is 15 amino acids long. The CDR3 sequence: CASSSSGGGPYEQYF. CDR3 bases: TGTGCCAGCAGTTCCTCGGGGGGGGGTCCCTACGAGCAGTACTTC.

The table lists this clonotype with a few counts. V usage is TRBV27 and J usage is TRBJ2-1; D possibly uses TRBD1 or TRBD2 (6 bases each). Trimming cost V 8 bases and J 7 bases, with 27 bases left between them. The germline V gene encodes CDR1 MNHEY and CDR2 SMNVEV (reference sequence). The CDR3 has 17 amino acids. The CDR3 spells CASSKSVLGGASNEQFF. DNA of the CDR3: TGTGCCAGCTCTAAATCGGTTTTGGGGGGCGCGTCGAATGAGCAGTTCTTC.

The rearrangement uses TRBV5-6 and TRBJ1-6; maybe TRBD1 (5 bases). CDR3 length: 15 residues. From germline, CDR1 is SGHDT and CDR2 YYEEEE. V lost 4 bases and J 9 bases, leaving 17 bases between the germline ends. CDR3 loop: CASSTTGAGGSPLHF. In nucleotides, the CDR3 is TGTGCCAGCAGCACCACAGGAGCCGGGGGTTCACCCCTCCACTTT.

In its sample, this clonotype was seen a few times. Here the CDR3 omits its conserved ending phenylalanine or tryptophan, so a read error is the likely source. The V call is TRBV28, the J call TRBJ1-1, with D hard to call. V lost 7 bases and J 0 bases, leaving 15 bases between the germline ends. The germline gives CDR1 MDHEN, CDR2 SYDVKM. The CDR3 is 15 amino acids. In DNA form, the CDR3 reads TGTGCCAGCACCACTGTGGACGATATGAACACTGAAGCTTTCTCT. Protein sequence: CASTTVDDMNTEAFS.

The CDR3 DNA is TGCAGCGTTCTCCAGGGAGTCGAATATGGCTACACCTTC. Protein product: CSVLQGVEYGYTF. The chain is built from TRBV29-1 and TRBJ1-2; tentative D call: TRBD1 (5 bases). The germline gives CDR1 SQVTM, CDR2 ANQGSEA. The length of the CDR3 is 13 residues. V was trimmed by 5 bases and J by 5 bases, leaving 15 bases between them.

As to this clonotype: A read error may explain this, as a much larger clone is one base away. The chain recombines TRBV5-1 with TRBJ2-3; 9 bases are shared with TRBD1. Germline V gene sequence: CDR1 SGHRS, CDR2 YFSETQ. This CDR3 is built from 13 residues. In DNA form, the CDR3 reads TGCGCCGGCAGCTGGACAGGGGCAGATACGCAGTATTTT. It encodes CAGSWTGADTQYF.

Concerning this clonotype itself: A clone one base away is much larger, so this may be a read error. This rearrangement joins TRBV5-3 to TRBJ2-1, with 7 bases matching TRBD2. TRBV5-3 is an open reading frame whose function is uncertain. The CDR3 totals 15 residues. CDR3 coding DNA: TGTGCCAGCAGCTTGGTAGCGGGCGCGTGGGATGAGCGGTTCTTC. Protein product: CASSLVAGAWDERFF.

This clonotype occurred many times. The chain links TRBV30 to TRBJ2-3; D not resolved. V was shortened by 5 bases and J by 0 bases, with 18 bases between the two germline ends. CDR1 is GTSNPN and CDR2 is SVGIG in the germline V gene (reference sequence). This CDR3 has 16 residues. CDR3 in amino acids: CAWGQVTSQSTDTQYF. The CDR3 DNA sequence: TGTGCCTGGGGGCAGGTGACAAGCCAGAGCACAGATACGCAGTATTTT. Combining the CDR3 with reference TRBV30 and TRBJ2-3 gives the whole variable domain SQTIHQWPATLVQPVGSPLSLECTVEGTSNPNLYWYRQAAGRGLQLLFYSVGIGQISSEVPQNLSASRPQDRQFILSSKKLLLSDSGFYLCAWGQVTSQSTDTQYFGPGTRLTVL.

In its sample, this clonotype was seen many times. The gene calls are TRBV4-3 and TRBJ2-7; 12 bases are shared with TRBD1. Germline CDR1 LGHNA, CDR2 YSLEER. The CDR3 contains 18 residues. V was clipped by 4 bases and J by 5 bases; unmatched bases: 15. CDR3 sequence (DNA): TGCGCCAGCAGCCCGGGGTCCATCCGGGACAGGGGGCGAAACGAGCAGTACTTC. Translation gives CASSPGSIRDRGRNEQYF.

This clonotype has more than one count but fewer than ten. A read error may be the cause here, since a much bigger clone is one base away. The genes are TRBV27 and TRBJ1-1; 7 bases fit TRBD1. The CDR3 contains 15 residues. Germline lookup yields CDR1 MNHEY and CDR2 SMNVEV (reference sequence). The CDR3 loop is CASRNEGGQDTEALF. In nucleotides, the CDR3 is TGTGCCAGCAGAAACGAAGGGGGCCAAGACACTGAAGCTCTCTTT.

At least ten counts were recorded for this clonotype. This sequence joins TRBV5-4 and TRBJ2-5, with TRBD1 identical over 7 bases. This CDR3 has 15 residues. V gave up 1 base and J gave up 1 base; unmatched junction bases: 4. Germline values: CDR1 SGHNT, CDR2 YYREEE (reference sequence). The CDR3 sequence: CASSLRGGPQETQYF. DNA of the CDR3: TGTGCCAGCAGCTTGCGAGGGGGCCCCCAAGAGACCCAGTACTTC.

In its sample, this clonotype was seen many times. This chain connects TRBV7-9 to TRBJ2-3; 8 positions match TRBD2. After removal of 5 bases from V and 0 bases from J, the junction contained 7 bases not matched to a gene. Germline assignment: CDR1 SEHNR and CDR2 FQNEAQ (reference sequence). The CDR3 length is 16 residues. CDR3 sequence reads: CASSTRLASSTDTQYF. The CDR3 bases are TGTGCCAGCAGCACCCGACTAGCGTCTAGCACAGATACGCAGTATTTT.

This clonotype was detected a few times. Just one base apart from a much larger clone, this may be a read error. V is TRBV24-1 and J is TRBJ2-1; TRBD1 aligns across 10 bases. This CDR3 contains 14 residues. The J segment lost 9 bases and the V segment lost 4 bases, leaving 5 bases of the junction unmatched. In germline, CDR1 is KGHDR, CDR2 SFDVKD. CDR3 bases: TGTGCCACCAGTGACCCGACAGGGGGCCTTGAGCAGTTCTTC. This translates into CATSDPTGGLEQFF.

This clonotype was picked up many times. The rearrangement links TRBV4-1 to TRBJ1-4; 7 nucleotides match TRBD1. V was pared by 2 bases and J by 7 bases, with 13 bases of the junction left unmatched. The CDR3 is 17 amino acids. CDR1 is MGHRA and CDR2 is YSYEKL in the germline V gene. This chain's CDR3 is CASSQPHTGVALEKLFF. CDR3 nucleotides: TGCGCCAGCAGCCAACCACATACAGGGGTTGCGCTTGAAAAACTGTTTTTT.

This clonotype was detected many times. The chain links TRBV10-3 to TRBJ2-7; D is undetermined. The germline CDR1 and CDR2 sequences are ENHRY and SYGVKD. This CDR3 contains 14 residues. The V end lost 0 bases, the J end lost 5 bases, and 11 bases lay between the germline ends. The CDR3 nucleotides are TGTGCCATCAGTGAGTCTGGCGGTTCCCACGAGCAGTACTTC. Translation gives CAISESGGSHEQYF.

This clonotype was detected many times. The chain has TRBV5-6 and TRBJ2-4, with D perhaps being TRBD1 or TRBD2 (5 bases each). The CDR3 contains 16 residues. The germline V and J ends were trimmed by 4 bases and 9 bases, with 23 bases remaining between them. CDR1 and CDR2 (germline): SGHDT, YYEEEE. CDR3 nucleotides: TGTGCCAGCAGCCCAACTTATGGGGCCGCGGAGGCCATTCAGTACTTC. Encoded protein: CASSPTYGAAEAIQYF. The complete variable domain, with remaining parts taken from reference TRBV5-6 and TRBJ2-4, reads DAGVTQSPTHLIKTRGQQVTLRCSPKSGHDTVSWYQQALGQGPQFIFQYYEEEERQRGNFPDRFSGHQFPNYSSELNVNALLLGDSALYLCASSPTYGAAEAIQYFGAGTRLSVL.

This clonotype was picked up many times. Here the CDR3 DNA reads TGTGCCAGTAGTACGACAGGGGGGTACTACGAGCAGTACTTC. Its translation: CASSTTGGYYEQYF. The gene calls are TRBV19 and TRBJ2-7; TRBD1 agrees at 9 bases. With 4 bases clipped from V and 3 bases from J, the junction kept 4 bases outside the gene matches. Germline-derived CDR1 and CDR2 are LNHDA and SQIVND (reference sequence). CDR3 length: 14 amino acids.

CDR3 amino acids: CASRQTGGGSEAFF. In DNA form, the CDR3 reads TGTGCCAGCAGACAGACAGGGGGCGGTTCTGAAGCTTTCTTT. This chain connects TRBV3-1 to TRBJ1-1; 10 bases line up with TRBD1. From germline, CDR1 is LGHDT and CDR2 YNNKEL (reference sequence). This CDR3 is built from 14 residues. J was trimmed by 6 bases and V by 6 bases; bases with no gene match: 7.

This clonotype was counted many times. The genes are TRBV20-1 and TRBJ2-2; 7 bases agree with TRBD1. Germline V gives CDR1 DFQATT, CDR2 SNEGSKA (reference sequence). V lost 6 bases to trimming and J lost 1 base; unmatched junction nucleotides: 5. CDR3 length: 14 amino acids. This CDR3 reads CSADGQENTGELFF. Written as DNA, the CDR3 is TGCAGTGCCGATGGACAGGAGAACACCGGGGAGCTGTTTTTT.

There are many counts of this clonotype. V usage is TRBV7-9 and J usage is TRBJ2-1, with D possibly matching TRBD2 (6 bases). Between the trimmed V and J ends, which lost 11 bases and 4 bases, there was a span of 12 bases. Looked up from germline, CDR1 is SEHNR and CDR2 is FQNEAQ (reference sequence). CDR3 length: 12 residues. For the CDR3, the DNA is TGTGCCGGCGGGGCTGGTTACAATGAGCAGTTCTTC. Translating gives CAGGAGYNEQFF.

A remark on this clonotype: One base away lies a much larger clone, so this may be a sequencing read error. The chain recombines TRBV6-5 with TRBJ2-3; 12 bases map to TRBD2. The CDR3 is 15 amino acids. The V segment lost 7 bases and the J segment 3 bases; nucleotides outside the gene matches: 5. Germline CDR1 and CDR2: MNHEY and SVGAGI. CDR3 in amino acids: CASKRLAGVTDTQYF. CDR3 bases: TGTGCCAGCAAGAGACTAGCGGGAGTGACAGATACGCAGTATTTT.

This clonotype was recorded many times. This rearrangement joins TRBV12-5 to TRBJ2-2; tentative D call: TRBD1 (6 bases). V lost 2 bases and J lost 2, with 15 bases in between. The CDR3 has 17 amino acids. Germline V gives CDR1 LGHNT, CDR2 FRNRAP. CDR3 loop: CASGLTPGHPNTGELFF. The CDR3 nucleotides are TGTGCTAGTGGTTTGACACCGGGACACCCCAACACCGGGGAGCTGTTTTTT.

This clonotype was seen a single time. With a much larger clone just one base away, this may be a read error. The CDR3 is CAISEGQGVEERYF. As DNA, the CDR3 is TGTGCCATCAGTGAGGGACAGGGTGTAGAGGAGCGGTACTTC. The rearrangement links TRBV10-3 to TRBJ2-7; 8 positions match TRBD1. The CDR3 has 14 amino acids. Germline CDR1 is ENHRY and CDR2 is SYGVKD.